This T cell receptor (beta chain) was obtained from a study of CD8+ T cells in alopecia areata. Study-wide background: The study gave treated patients oral tofacitinib at 5 to 10 mg twice daily. Scoring treated patients' severity relied on the percentage of scalp area affected. Treatment ran 6 to 18 months, with 6 months of follow-up afterward.

This clone was detected once. What it recognizes is unknown. Extraction and reverse transcription of RNA yielded cDNA as the sequencing template. Sequencing was performed with immunoSEQ multiplex PCR; in TCRdb, only in-frame clones are kept and a portion is missing. The sample holds hundreds of thousands of clones; 60% are singletons and the top ten take around 0.92%. General observations from the study: Scalp clonality and expanded CD8+ clones among the top 100 showed significant decreases with tofacitinib.

CDR1 and CDR2 (germline): ENHRY, SYGVKD. Trimming took off 3 bases at V and 9 bases at J, with 12 bases between the two ends. The length of the CDR3 is 12 residues. Noted treatment: oral pan-JAK inhibitor, 5-10 mg twice daily. V is TRBV10-3 and J is TRBJ2-7, with D possibly TRBD2 on 6 matching bases. Specimen: CD4+ T cells sorted from blood, collected between weeks 51 and 54, from a patient treated with tofacitinib. This sequence was found in a human donor with alopecia areata. The CDR3 region is CAISDLGGAQYF. The CDR3, as DNA: TGTGCCATCAGTGATCTGGGGGGAGCGCAGTACTTC.